This T cell receptor (beta chain) was retrieved from a study of shared clonotypes between healthy human individuals. CDR3 size: 15 residues. V was clipped by 2 bases and J by 9 bases, with 15 bases between them. CDR1 and CDR2 from the germline V gene are SGDLS and YYNGEE. Assay: immunoSEQ multiplex PCR; the TCRdb copy retains only in-frame clones and omits some. The sample yields some 2.1 million clones, 85% to 95% seen once. The rearrangement joins TRBV9 to TRBJ1-6; D may be TRBD1 (5 bases). This receptor was identified in a young man in good health. The specimen was naive CD4+ T cells sorted from blood. Subset denoted: CD45RA+ positively selected. CDR3 in DNA: TGTGCCAGCAGCGTGGGACCCGACGTGGGTTCACCCCTCCACTTT. Translated, it gives CASSVGPDVGSPLHF.